The 25 T cell receptor beta chains listed next were all sequenced from one sample in a study of blood T cell repertoires in COVID-19 (dated by TCRdb to 2019 to 2021). Libraries were made using the immunoSEQ multiplex PCR assay. The source is immuneACCESS, and TCRdb retained only in-frame sequences with V and J called. Part of the clones is not carried over; for the studies checked, unresolved V genes explain less than half of this, and the remainder is unexplained. Across this sample there are approximately 170,000 clones, with 84% seen only once. The top ten constitute about 11% of the sample. Material for sequencing was peripheral blood. The receptors were sampled from a man between 65 and 79 years old with active or convalescent COVID-19.

The rearrangement links TRBV28 to TRBJ1-2; TRBD1 agrees at 8 bases. V was pared by 6 bases and J by 8 bases, with 11 bases of the junction left unmatched. CDR3 length equals 14 residues. Germline V gene lookup returns CDR1 MDHEN and CDR2 SYDVKM. CDR3 DNA: TGTGCCAGCAGCGGGGACAGGACAAGTTGGGGCTACACCTTC. Its protein is CASSGDRTSWGYTF.

The rearrangement joins TRBV28 to TRBJ1-1; no firm D call. Germline CDR1 is MDHEN and CDR2 is SYDVKM. The CDR3 loop spans 13 amino acids. V gave up 11 bases and J gave up 5 bases, with 18 bases separating them. CDR3 residues: CAAHLTPGTEAFF. The CDR3 nucleotides are TGTGCCGCACATCTCACGCCGGGAACTGAAGCTTTCTTT.

This rearrangement joins TRBV10-1 to TRBJ2-1; 10 bases align to TRBD2. The junction had 9 bases not matched to a gene; V was cut back by 1 base and J by 9 bases. Germline assignment: CDR1 WNHNN and CDR2 SYGVQD (reference sequence). The CDR3 spans 16 residues. This CDR3 is CASSELSSGRMSEQFF. The CDR3 DNA is TGCGCCAGCAGTGAGTTATCTAGCGGGAGAATGAGTGAGCAGTTCTTC.

V usage is TRBV7-9 and J usage is TRBJ1-4; D is undetermined. The CDR3 length is 15 residues. In germline, CDR1 is SEHNR, CDR2 FQNEAQ (reference sequence). Between the trimmed V and J ends, which lost 0 bases and 3 bases, there was a span of 8 bases. Here the CDR3 DNA reads TGTGCCAGCAGCTTAGCGCTGGCGGCTAATGAAAAACTGTTTTTT. Encoded protein: CASSLALAANEKLFF.

The chain combines TRBV5-6 with TRBJ1-2, with D unclear. Deletions cut 2 bases from V and 5 bases from J, with 19 bases between. CDR1 is SGHDT, CDR2 YYEEEE, per germline. This CDR3 spans 16 amino acids. The CDR3 DNA follows: TGTGCCAGCAGCTTAGGTCCCAATGCTCAGGTTTATGGCTACACCTTC. Its translation is CASSLGPNAQVYGYTF.

The rearrangement links TRBV10-2 to TRBJ2-7; D is unresolved. This CDR3 has 14 amino acids. The germline CDR1 and CDR2 sequences are WSHSY and SAAADI. Trimming stripped 5 bases from V and 0 bases from J, with 11 bases between. CDR3: CASSRQLSSYEQYF. The CDR3 nucleotides are TGCGCCAGCAGTAGACAACTGAGCTCCTACGAGCAGTACTTC.

This clone was counted a single time. This chain connects TRBV15 to TRBJ1-3; 7 positions agree with TRBD1. J lost 1 base, V lost 1 base, and 4 bases had no gene match. The CDR3 consists of 16 residues. Germline V gene data show CDR1 as LNHNV and CDR2 as YYDKDF (reference sequence). CDR3 DNA sequence: TGTGCCACCAGCAGAGCCGGGACAGCTTCTGGAAACACCATATATTTT. Translation gives CATSRAGTASGNTIYF.

DNA for the CDR3: TGTGCCAGCGGCGGGGGCGGAGGCTTCTATGAGCAGTTCTTC. Translating gives CASGGGGGFYEQFF. The chain carries TRBV27 and TRBJ2-1; TRBD2 might be the D (7 bases). Germline CDR1 and CDR2: MNHEY and SMNVEV (reference sequence). Trimming took off 8 bases at V and 8 bases at J, with 19 bases between the two ends. CDR3 size: 14 residues.

The rearrangement uses TRBV6-2 or TRBV6-3 and TRBJ1-2; TRBD1 is a possible D gene (6 bases). The CDR3 consists of 13 residues. Trimming shortened V by 6 bases and J by 5 bases, and 13 bases separated the two germline ends. The germline CDR1 and CDR2 sequences are MNHEY and SVGEGT. As DNA, the CDR3 is TGTGCCAGCAGCCACGACAGGAATTATGGCTACACCTTC. This codes for CASSHDRNYGYTF.

The chain carries TRBV5-4 and TRBJ2-3; 13 positions agree with TRBD2. The CDR3 is 15 residues long. The germline gives CDR1 SGHNT, CDR2 YYREEE (reference sequence). V shed 3 bases, J shed 7 bases, and the junction held 5 bases outside the gene matches. The CDR3 here is CASSSGLAGAYTQYF. CDR3 in DNA: TGTGCCAGCAGCTCCGGACTAGCGGGGGCCTATACGCAGTATTTT.

This rearrangement joins TRBV6-5 to TRBJ1-1; no definite D call. This CDR3 has 14 amino acids. Trimming shortened V by 2 bases and J by 1 base, and 8 bases separated the two germline ends. Germline CDR1 MNHEY, CDR2 SVGAGI. In DNA, the CDR3 is TGTGCCAGCAGTTACCGTAGATGGAACACTGAAGCTTTCTTT. Protein sequence: CASSYRRWNTEAFF.

CDR3 in amino acids: CASSYGRGDYPDTQYF. DNA for the CDR3: TGTGCCAGCAGTTACGGGCGGGGGGATTACCCTGATACGCAGTATTTT. The rearrangement uses TRBV6-5 and TRBJ2-3; TRBD2 matches at 8 bases. This CDR3 has 16 residues. Germline CDR1 MNHEY, CDR2 SVGAGI. With V trimmed by 2 bases and J by 6 bases, 10 bases remained unmatched.

The gene calls are TRBV7-2 and TRBJ1-4, with a possible D match to TRBD1 (5 bases). The germline V gene has CDR1 SGHTA and CDR2 FQGNSA. V gave up 1 base and J gave up 7 bases, with 16 bases separating them. The CDR3 loop spans 16 amino acids. Here the CDR3 reads CASSLDGAAVREKLFF. CDR3 DNA: TGTGCCAGCAGCTTAGATGGGGCTGCCGTTCGTGAAAAACTGTTTTTT.

The V and J genes are TRBV6-2 or TRBV6-3 and TRBJ1-1; D unresolved. The CDR3 sequence is 15 residues long. From germline, CDR1 is MNHEY and CDR2 SVGEGT. V lost 3 bases, J lost 5 bases, and 16 bases lay in between. CDR3 nucleotides: TGTGCCAGCAGTTATGTGCAGCGGGCGCGGACTGAAGCTTTCTTT. This translates into CASSYVQRARTEAFF.

The V gene is TRBV9, the J gene TRBJ1-2; the match to TRBD1 covers 8 bases. This CDR3 has 15 amino acids. Germline V gives CDR1 SGDLS, CDR2 YYNGEE. V trimming: 4 bases; J trimming: 8 bases; junction bases outside the gene matches: 13. This chain's CDR3 is CASSPGQGSWKGYTF. DNA of the CDR3: TGTGCCAGCAGCCCCGGACAGGGCTCTTGGAAGGGCTACACCTTC.

The V and J genes are TRBV12-5 and TRBJ2-5; weak D call: TRBD2 (6 bases). The CDR3 contains 17 residues. Germline V gene lookup returns CDR1 LGHNT and CDR2 FRNRAP. V was trimmed by 5 bases and J by 5 bases, leaving 24 bases between them. The CDR3 DNA reads TGTGCTAGTGGTCCCTCGAACCGGGAGCGAGTTTGGGAGACCCAGTACTTC. The encoded protein is CASGPSNRERVWETQYF.

The chain employs TRBV5-1 and TRBJ2-1, with a tentative D call TRBD2 (6 bases). The V and J ends lost 1 base and 6 bases respectively, with 17 bases between them. Looked up from germline, CDR1 is SGHRS and CDR2 is YFSETQ. CDR3 length: 16 residues. The DNA of the CDR3 is TGCGCCAGCAGCTTGTGGGGGGATAGGACGTTCAATGAGCAGTTCTTC. As protein: CASSLWGDRTFNEQFF.

This clone was seen a few times. This sequence joins TRBV6-1 and TRBJ1-2, with 9 nucleotides matching TRBD1. With 3 bases clipped from V and 4 bases from J, the junction kept 6 bases outside the gene matches. This CDR3 region has 15 residues. The germline V gene has CDR1 MNHNS and CDR2 SASEGT. The CDR3 loop reads CASSDLGQGRYGYTF. In DNA form, the CDR3 reads TGTGCCAGCAGTGACCTCGGACAGGGGCGCTATGGCTACACCTTC.

This clone was seen at least ten times. The chain employs TRBV2 and TRBJ2-7; TRBD2 matches at 14 bases. This CDR3 contains 17 residues. From germline, CDR1 is SNHLY and CDR2 FYNNEI. Trimming at V came to 5 bases and at J to 6 bases, leaving 12 bases not matched to a gene. The CDR3 region has the DNA TGTGCCAGCAGTTACTCGGGACTAGCGGGAGTGTACTCCGAGCAGTACTTC. This translates into CASSYSGLAGVYSEQYF.

The V and J genes are TRBV6-5 and TRBJ1-5, with TRBD1 identical over 7 bases. The germline gives CDR1 MNHEY, CDR2 SVGAGI. The CDR3 length is 15 residues. V dropped 6 bases and J dropped 2; count of bases not matched to a gene: 7. CDR3 in DNA: TGTGCCAGCAGCACACAGGGGAAAGGCAATCAGCCCCAGCATTTT. Its translation is CASSTQGKGNQPQHF.

The rearrangement links TRBV5-1 to TRBJ1-2; D is undetermined. This CDR3 contains 15 residues. The germline V gene encodes CDR1 SGHRS and CDR2 YFSETQ. The V and J ends lost 0 bases and 0 bases respectively, with 9 bases between them. CDR3 protein: CASSLGQTSNYGYTF. CDR3 nucleotide sequence: TGCGCCAGCAGCTTGGGGCAGACTTCTAACTATGGCTACACCTTC. Supplemented by reference TRBV5-1 and TRBJ1-2, the full variable domain reads KAGVTQTPRYLIKTRGQQVTLSCSPISGHRSVSWYQQTPGQGLQFLFEYFSETQRNKGNFPGRFSGRQFSNSRSEMNVSTLELGDSALYLCASSLGQTSNYGYTFGSGTRLTVV.

The gene calls are TRBV6-2 or TRBV6-3 and TRBJ1-2; D is unclear. The CDR3 has 13 amino acids. CDR1 is MNHEY and CDR2 is SVGEGT in the germline V gene. Trimming stripped 0 bases from V and 8 bases from J, with 10 bases between. The CDR3 sequence is CASSYSGAVGYTF. CDR3 coding DNA: TGTGCCAGCAGTTACTCGGGCGCAGTGGGCTACACCTTC.

The chain recombines TRBV3-1 (or the pseudogene TRBV3-2) with TRBJ2-7; the match to TRBD2 covers 8 bases. J lost 0 bases, V lost 6 bases, and 7 bases had no gene match. The CDR3 loop spans 15 amino acids. The germline V gene encodes CDR1 LGHDT and CDR2 YNNKEL (reference sequence). CDR3 sequence reads: CASSLRSGGSYEQYF. For the CDR3, the DNA is TGTGCCAGCAGTCTCAGGAGCGGGGGCTCCTACGAGCAGTACTTC.

This clone has more than one count but fewer than ten. This chain connects TRBV7-6 to TRBJ2-7, with 10 bases fitting TRBD2. The CDR3 totals 15 residues. The ends lost 4 bases at V and 4 bases at J; junction bases unmatched: 7. The germline CDR1 and CDR2 sequences are SGHVS and FNYEAQ. In nucleotides, the CDR3 is TGTGCCAGCAGCTCCGCAGCGGGAGGGAGTTACGAGCAGTACTTC. This gives the protein CASSSAAGGSYEQYF.

The V gene is TRBV20-1, the J gene TRBJ1-1, with TRBD1 as a possible D gene (6 bases). V lost 3 bases to trimming and J lost 1 base, with 9 bases between them. Germline CDR1 is DFQATT and CDR2 is SNEGSKA (reference sequence). CDR3 length: 13 amino acids. The CDR3 protein is CSASFRGNTEAFF. The CDR3 coding sequence is TGCAGTGCTAGTTTCAGGGGGAACACTGAAGCTTTCTTT.